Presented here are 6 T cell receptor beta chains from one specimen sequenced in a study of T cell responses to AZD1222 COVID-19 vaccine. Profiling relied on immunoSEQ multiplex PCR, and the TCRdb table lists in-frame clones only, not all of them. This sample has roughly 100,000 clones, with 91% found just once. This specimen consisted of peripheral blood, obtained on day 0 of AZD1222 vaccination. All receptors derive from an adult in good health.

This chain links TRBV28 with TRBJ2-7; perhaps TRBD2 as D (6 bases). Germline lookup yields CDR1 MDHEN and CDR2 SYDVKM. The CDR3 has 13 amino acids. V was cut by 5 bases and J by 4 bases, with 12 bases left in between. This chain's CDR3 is CASSRGLPYEQYF. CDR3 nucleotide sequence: TGTGCCAGCAGTAGGGGACTTCCTTACGAGCAGTACTTC.

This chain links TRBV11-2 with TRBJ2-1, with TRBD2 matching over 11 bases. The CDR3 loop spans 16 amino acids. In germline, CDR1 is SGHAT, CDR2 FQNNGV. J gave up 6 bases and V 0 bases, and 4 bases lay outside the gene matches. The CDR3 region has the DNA TGTGCCAGCAGCTTAGATCTAGCGGGAGGCACCAATGAGCAGTTCTTC. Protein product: CASSLDLAGGTNEQFF.

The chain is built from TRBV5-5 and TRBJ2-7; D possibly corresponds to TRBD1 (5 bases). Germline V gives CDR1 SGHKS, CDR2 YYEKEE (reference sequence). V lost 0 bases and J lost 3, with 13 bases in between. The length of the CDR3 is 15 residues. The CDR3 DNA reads TGTGCCAGCAGCTTGGCTTTGGGGCAGAACTACGAGCAGTACTTC. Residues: CASSLALGQNYEQYF.

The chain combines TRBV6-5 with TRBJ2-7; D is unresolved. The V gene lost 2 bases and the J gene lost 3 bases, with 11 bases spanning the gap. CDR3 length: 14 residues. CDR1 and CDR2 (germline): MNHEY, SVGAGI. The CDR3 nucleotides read TGTGCCAGCAGTTACGGTAGAGGAAACTACGAGCAGTACTTC. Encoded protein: CASSYGRGNYEQYF.

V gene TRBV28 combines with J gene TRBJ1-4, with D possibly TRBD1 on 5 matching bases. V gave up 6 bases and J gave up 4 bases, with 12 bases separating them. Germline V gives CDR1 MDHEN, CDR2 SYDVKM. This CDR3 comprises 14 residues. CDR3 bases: TGTGCCAGCAGCCGCGGGACGGATAATGAAAAACTGTTTTTT. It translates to CASSRGTDNEKLFF.

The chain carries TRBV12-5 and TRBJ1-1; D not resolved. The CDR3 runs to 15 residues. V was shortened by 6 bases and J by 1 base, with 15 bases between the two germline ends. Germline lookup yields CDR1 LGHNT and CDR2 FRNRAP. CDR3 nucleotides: TGTGCTAGTGGGCTTGGGCCAGAGAGGAACACTGAAGCTTTCTTT. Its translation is CASGLGPERNTEAFF.